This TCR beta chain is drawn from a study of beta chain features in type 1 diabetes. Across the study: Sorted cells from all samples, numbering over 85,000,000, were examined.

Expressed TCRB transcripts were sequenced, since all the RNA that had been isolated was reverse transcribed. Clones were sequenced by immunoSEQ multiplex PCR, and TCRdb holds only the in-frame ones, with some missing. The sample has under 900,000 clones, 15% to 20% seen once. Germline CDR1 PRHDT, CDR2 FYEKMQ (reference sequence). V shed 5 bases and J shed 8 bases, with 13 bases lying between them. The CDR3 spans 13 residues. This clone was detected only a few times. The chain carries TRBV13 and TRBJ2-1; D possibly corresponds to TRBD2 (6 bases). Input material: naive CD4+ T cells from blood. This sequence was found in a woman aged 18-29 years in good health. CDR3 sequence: CASSARLDHEQFF. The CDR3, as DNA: TGTGCCAGCAGCGCCCGACTAGACCATGAGCAGTTCTTC.